This TCR beta chain was found in a study of T-cell reconstitution after alpha-beta-depleted transplantation in children. Unique molecular identifiers were used to barcode this TCRbeta library. Via MiXCR, TCRdb re-called the PCR reads, giving one row per CDR3 protein. The sample consists of around 190,000 distinct CDR3 sequences, about 7% of them appearing once. The V and J ends lost 3 bases and 3 bases respectively, with 9 bases between them. Germline V CDR1 and CDR2: MDHEN, SYDVKM. The CDR3 spans 13 residues. This clonotype was seen at least ten times. This sequence was found in a boy younger than 10 with acute lymphoblastic leukemia, due to receive a stem cell transplant. The V call is TRBV28, the J call TRBJ2-7; maybe TRBD2 (6 bases). The material sequenced was PBMCs, taken before TCRalphabeta/CD19-depleted stem cell transplant. In nucleotides, the CDR3 is TGTGCCAGCAGTTTCACGGACTACTACGAGCAGTACTTC. It encodes CASSFTDYYEQYF.